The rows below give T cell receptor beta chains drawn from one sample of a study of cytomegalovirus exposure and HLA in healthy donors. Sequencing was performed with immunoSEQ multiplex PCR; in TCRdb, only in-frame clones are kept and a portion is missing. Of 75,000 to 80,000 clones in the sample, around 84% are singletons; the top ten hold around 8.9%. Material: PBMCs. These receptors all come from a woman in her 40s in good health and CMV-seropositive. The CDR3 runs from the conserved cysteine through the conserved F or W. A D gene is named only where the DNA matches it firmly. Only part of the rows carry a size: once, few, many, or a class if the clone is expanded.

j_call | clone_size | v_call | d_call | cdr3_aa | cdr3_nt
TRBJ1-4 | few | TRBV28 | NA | CASSLPVVEKLFF | TGTGCCAGCAGTTTGCCGGTGGTTGAAAAACTGTTTTTT
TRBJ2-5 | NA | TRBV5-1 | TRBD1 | CASSPGTVQETQYF | TGCGCCAGCAGCCCTGGGACAGTCCAAGAGACCCAGTACTTC
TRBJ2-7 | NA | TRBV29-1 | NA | CSVEEPRYEQYF | TGCAGCGTTGAAGAGCCCAGATACGAGCAGTACTTC
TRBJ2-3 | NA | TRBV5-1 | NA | CASSLGQVADTQYF | TGCGCCAGCAGCTTGGGACAGGTCGCAGATACGCAGTATTTT
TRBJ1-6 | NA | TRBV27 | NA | CASSLTGGAYNSPLHF | TGTGCCAGCAGTTTAACGGGAGGGGCCTATAATTCACCCCTCCACTTT
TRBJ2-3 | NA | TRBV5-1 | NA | CASSLQTNADTQYF | TGCGCCAGCAGCTTGCAGACTAACGCCGATACGCAGTATTTT
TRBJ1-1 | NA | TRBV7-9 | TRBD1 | CASSLGTGGLGTEAFF | TGTGCCAGCAGCTTAGGGACAGGGGGCTTGGGCACTGAAGCTTTCTTT
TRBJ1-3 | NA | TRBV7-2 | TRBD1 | CASSFPGQGNTIYF | TGTGCCAGCAGCTTTCCGGGACAGGGGAACACCATATATTTT
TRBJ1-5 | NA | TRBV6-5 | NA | CASRRGGQPQHF | TGTGCCAGCCGACGGGGGGGACAGCCCCAGCATTTT
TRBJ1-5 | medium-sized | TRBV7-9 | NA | CASSSGISNQPQHF | TGTGCCAGCAGCTCAGGGATTAGCAATCAGCCCCAGCATTTT
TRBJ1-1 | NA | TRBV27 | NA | CASSPYTTGNTEAFF | TGTGCCAGCAGTCCCTACACGACAGGGAACACTGAAGCTTTCTTT
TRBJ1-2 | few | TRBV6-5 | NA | CASSDARVGGYTF | TGTGCCAGCAGTGACGCGCGGGTTGGTGGCTACACCTTC
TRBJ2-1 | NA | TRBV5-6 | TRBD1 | CASSLGQGAYNEQFF | TGTGCCAGCAGCTTGGGACAGGGGGCCTACAATGAGCAGTTCTTC
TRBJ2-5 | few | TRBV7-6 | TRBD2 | CASSLAGLAGGETQYF | TGTGCCAGCAGCTTAGCGGGACTAGCGGGGGGGGAGACCCAGTACTTC
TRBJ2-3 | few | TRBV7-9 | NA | CASSLGVAATDTQYF | TGTGCCAGCAGCTTAGGAGTAGCGGCCACAGATACGCAGTATTTT
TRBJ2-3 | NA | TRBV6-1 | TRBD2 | CASSLAGGPPDTQYF | TGTGCCAGCAGTCTAGCGGGGGGGCCCCCCGATACGCAGTATTTT
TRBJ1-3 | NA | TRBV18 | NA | CASSWDTSSGNTIYF | TGTGCCAGCTCATGGGACACTAGCTCTGGAAACACCATATATTTT
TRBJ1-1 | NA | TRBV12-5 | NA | CASGLESVTEAFF | TGTGCTAGTGGTTTGGAATCGGTCACTGAAGCTTTCTTT
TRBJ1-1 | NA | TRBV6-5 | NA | CASSYFGDTEAFF | TGTGCCAGCAGTTATTTCGGAGACACTGAAGCTTTCTTT
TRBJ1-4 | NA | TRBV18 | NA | CASSPTEGYEKLFF | TGTGCCAGCTCACCTACGGAGGGATATGAAAAACTGTTTTTT